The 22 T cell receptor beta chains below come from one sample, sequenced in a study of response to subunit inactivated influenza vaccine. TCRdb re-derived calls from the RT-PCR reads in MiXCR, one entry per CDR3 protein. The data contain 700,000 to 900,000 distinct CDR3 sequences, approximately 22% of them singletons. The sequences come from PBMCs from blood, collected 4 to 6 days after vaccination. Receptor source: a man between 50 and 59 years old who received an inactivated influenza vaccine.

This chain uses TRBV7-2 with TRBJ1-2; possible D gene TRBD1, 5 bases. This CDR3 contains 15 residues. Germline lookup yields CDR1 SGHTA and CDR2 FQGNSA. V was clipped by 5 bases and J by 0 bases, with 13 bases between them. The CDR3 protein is CASSRDSLANYGYTF. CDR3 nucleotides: TGTGCCAGCAGCCGTGACAGTCTAGCTAACTATGGCTACACCTTC.

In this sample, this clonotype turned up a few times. For the CDR3, the DNA is TGCGCCAGCAGCCAAGTCCCTTCAGGGTACTATGGCTACACCTTC. Translated: CASSQVPSGYYGYTF. The V and J genes are TRBV4-3 and TRBJ1-2; a weak D match, TRBD1 (5 bases). Germline V CDR1 and CDR2: LGHNA, YSLEER. V dropped 1 base and J dropped 3 bases, with 12 bases sitting between them. The CDR3 has 15 amino acids.

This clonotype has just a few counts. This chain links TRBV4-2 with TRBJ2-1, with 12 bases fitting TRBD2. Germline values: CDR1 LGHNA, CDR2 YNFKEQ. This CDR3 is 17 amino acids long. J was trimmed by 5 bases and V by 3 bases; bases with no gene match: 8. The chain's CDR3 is CASSQATLAGGHNEQFF. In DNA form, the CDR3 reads TGTGCCAGCAGCCAGGCAACACTAGCGGGAGGCCACAATGAGCAGTTCTTC.

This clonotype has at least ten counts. For the CDR3, the DNA is TGCAGTGCCACTTCACGGGGGGGCGGGGCCACAGATACGCAGTATTTT. It translates to CSATSRGGGATDTQYF. The chain carries TRBV29-1 and TRBJ2-3; 8 nucleotides line up with TRBD2. The germline gives CDR1 SQVTM, CDR2 ANQGSEA. This CDR3 contains 16 residues.

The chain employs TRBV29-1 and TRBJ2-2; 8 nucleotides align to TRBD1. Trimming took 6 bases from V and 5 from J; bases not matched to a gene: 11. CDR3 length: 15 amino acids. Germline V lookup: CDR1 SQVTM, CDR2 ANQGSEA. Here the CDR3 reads CSVTRQGILTGELFF. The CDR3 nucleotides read TGCAGCGTGACTCGACAGGGGATTTTAACCGGGGAGCTGTTTTTT.

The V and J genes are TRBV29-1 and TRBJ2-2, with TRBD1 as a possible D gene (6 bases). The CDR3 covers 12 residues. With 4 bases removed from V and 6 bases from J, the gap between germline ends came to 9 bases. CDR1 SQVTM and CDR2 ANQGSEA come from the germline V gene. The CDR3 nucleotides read TGCAGCGTTGTCAGGGGCGCCGGGGAGCTGTTTTTT. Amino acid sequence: CSVVRGAGELFF.

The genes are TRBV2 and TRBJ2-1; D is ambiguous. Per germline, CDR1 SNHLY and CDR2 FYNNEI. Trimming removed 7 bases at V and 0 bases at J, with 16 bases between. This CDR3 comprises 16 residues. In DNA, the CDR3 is TGTGCCAGCATCCAAGCCCCAGGAGACTCCTACAATGAGCAGTTCTTC. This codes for CASIQAPGDSYNEQFF. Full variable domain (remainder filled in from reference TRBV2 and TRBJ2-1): EPEVTQTPSHQVTQMGQEVILRCVPISNHLYFYWYRQILGQKVEFLVSFYNNEISEKSEIFDDQFSVERPDGSNFTLKIRSTKLEDSAMYFCASIQAPGDSYNEQFFGPGTRLTVL.

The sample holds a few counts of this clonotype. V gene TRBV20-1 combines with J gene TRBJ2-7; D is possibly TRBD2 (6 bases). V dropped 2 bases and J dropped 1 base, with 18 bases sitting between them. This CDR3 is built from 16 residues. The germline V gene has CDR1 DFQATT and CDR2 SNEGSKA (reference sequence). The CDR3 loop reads CSARTPRFAGSYEQYF. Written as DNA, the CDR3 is TGCAGTGCTAGAACCCCCCGATTTGCGGGGTCCTACGAGCAGTACTTC.

CDR3 nucleotides: TGTGCCAGCAGCCAAGAGGTCAGCAAAGGGGAGACCCAGTACTTC. It codes for CASSQEVSKGETQYF. This chain links TRBV4-2 with TRBJ2-5; D gene unclear. This CDR3 has 15 residues. The V and J ends lost 0 bases and 5 bases respectively, with 13 bases between them. CDR1 is LGHNA and CDR2 is YNFKEQ in the germline V gene.

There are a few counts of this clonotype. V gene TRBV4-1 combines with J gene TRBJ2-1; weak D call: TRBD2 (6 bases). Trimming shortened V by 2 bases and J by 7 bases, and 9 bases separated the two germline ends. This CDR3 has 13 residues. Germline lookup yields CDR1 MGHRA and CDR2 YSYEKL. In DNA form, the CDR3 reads TGCGCCAGCAGCCAAAACGCGGGGAATGAGCAGTTCTTC. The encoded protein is CASSQNAGNEQFF.

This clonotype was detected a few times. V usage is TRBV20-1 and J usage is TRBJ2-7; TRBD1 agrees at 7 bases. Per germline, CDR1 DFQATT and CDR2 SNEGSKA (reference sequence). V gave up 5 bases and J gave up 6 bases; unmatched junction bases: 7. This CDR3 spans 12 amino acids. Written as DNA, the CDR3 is TGCAGTGCTGCTGGACAGGAATCCGAGCAGTACTTC. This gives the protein CSAAGQESEQYF.

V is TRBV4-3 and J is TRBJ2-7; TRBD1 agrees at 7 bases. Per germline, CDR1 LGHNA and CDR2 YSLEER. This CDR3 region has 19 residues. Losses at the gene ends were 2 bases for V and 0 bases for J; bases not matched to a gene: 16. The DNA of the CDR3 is TGCGCCAGCAGCCAATCATACTTTACAGGGGCGTCCCTCTCCTACGAGCAGTACTTC. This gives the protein CASSQSYFTGASLSYEQYF.

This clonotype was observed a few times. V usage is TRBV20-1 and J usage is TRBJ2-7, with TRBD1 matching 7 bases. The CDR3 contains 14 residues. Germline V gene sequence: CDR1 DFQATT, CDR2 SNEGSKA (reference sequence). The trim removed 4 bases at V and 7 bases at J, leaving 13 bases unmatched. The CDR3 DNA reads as TGCAGTGCTAAATCAGCGACAGGGTTCGGAGAGCAGTACTTC. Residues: CSAKSATGFGEQYF.

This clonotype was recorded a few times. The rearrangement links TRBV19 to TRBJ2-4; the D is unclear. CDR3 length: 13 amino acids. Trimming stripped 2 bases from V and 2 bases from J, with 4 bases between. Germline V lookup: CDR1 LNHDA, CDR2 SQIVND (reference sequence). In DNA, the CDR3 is TGTGCCAGTAGTATACGGCCCAAAAACATTCAGTACTTC. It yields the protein CASSIRPKNIQYF.

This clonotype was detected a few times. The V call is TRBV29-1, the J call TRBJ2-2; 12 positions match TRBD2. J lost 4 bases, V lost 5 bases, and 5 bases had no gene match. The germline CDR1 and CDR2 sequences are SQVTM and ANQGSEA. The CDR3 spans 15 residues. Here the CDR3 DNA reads TGCAGCGTTTCCCTGACTAGCGGGGGCACCGGGGAGCTGTTTTTT. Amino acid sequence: CSVSLTSGGTGELFF.

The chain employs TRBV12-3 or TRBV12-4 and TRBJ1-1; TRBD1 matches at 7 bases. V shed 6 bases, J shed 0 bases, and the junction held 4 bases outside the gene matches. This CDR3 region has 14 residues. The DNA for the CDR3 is TGTGCCAGCAGAGAGACAGGGATGAACACTGAAGCTTTCTTT. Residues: CASRETGMNTEAFF.

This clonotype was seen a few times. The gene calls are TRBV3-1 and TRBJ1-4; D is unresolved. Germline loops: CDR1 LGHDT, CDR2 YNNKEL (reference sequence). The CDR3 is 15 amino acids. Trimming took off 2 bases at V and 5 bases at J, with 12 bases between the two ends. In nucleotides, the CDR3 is TGTGCCAGCAGCCAATGGGAACAGCAGAATGAAAAACTGTTTTTT. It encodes CASSQWEQQNEKLFF.

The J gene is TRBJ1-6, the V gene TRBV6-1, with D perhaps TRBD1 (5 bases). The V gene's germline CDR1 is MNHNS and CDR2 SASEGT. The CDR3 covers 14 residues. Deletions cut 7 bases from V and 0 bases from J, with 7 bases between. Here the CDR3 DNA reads TGTGCCAGCACGGGGCGCTCCTATAATTCACCCCTCCACTTT. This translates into CASTGRSYNSPLHF.

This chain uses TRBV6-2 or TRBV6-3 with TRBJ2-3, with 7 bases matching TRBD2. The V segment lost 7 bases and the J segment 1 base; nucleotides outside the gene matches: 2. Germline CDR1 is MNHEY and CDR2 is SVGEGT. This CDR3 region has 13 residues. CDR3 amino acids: CASIAGGTDTQYF. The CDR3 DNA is TGTGCCAGCATTGCGGGAGGCACAGATACGCAGTATTTT.

As DNA, the CDR3 is TGTGCCAGCAGCCGGGACGGAGTAAGCAATCAGCCCCAGCATTTT. Translation: CASSRDGVSNQPQHF. The chain has TRBV7-9 and TRBJ1-5; maybe TRBD1 (5 bases). CDR3 length: 15 residues. V lost 5 bases to trimming and J lost 1 base, with 12 bases between them. The germline V gene has CDR1 SEHNR and CDR2 FQNEAQ (reference sequence).

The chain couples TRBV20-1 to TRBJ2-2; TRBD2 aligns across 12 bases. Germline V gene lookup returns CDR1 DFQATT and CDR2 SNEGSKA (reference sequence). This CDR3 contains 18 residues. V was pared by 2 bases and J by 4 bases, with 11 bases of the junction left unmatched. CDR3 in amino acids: CSARSGTSGPRGTGELFF. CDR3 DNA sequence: TGCAGTGCTAGATCCGGGACTAGCGGGCCCCGGGGCACCGGGGAGCTGTTTTTT.

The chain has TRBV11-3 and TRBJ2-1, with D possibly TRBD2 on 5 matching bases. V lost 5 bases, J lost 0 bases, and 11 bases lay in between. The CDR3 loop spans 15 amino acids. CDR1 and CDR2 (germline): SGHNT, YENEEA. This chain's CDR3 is CASSMGGSSYNEQFF. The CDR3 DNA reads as TGTGCCAGCAGCATGGGTGGGAGCTCCTACAATGAGCAGTTCTTC.